These T cell receptor beta chains were read from a single sample in a study of control samples from healthy donors and cancer patients. Clones were read by immunoSEQ multiplex PCR, and TCRdb kept only the in-frame ones, dropping some. Seen here are about 170,000 clones, roughly 95% observed once, and the top ten hold approximately 4%. Sequenced input: blood. These receptor sequences come from an older woman in good health. CDR3s include the opening cysteine and the closing phenylalanine or tryptophan. D genes are given only for firm matches. Where a row states a size, it is once, few, many or the class of an expanded clone; other rows omit it.

d_gene,j_gene,abundance,v_gene,CDR3nt,CDR3aa
.,TRBJ2-1,.,TRBV2,TGTGCCAGCAGGGACCTGGCCTTACAGTTCTTC,CASRDLALQFF
.,TRBJ1-5,once,TRBV27,TGTGCCAGCAGTCCTGCAAGAACGTCGGGCAATCAGCCCCAGCATTTT,CASSPARTSGNQPQHF
.,TRBJ2-7,.,TRBV19,TGTGCCAGTAGTATGGGAAGGGCCTCCTACGAGCAGTACTTC,CASSMGRASYEQYF
.,TRBJ2-7,.,TRBV2,TGTGCCAGCAGTCGGAGCTCCTACGAGCAGTACTTC,CASSRSSYEQYF
.,TRBJ1-3,once,TRBV9,TGTGCCAGCAGCGTAGAGGGGGGCTCTGGAAACACCATATATTTT,CASSVEGGSGNTIYF
.,TRBJ2-7,few,TRBV19,TGTGCCAGTAGTATAACCGGTACCTGGGAGGACGAGCAGTACTTC,CASSITGTWEDEQYF
TRBD2,TRBJ2-1,.,TRBV5-4,TGTGCCAGCAGCTTGGTTTCGGGAGGGCTAGATGAGCAGTTCTTC,CASSLVSGGLDEQFF
.,TRBJ1-4,.,TRBV25-1,TGTGCCAGCAATCATCCGGGATCTAATGAAAAACTGTTTTTT,CASNHPGSNEKLFF
.,TRBJ2-7,.,TRBV12-3/TRBV12-4,TGTGCCAGCAGTCCCCGCTACGAGCAGTACTTC,CASSPRYEQYF
.,TRBJ1-5,.,TRBV6-2/TRBV6-3,TGTGCCAGCAGCTGGACTACCCAGCCCCAGCATTTT,CASSWTTQPQHF
.,TRBJ1-2,.,TRBV2,TGTGCCAGCAGCCAGTACACGGCCGTTGATGGTGGCTACACCTTC,CASSQYTAVDGGYTF
.,TRBJ2-1,.,TRBV11-2,TGTGCCAGCAGCCAAATACCCCCCGGGGCCCCATACAATGAGCAGTTCTTC,CASSQIPPGAPYNEQFF
TRBD1,TRBJ1-6,.,TRBV5-5,TGTGCCAGCAGCCAGACGGGACAGGGGTTTTCACCCCTCCACTTT,CASSQTGQGFSPLHF
.,TRBJ2-1,.,TRBV7-2,TGTGCCAGCAGCTTCGGGGTGGGGCAGCCACCTTACAATGAGCAGTTCTTC,CASSFGVGQPPYNEQFF
TRBD1,TRBJ1-1,.,TRBV5-1,TGCGCCAGCAGCTTGGTCAGGGACAGAGGAGAAGCTTTCTTT,CASSLVRDRGEAFF
TRBD1,TRBJ1-2,.,TRBV2,TGTGCCAGCAGGGTGACAGGGTCAGATGGCTACACCTTC,CASRVTGSDGYTF
.,TRBJ1-5,.,TRBV7-8,TGTGCCAGCAGCTTGCAGCAGAACAATCAGCCCCAGCATTTT,CASSLQQNNQPQHF
.,TRBJ1-4,.,TRBV13,TGTGCCAGCAGCTTAGGCGGGGGCGCTAATGAAAAACTGTTTTTT,CASSLGGGANEKLFF
.,TRBJ2-3,.,TRBV7-8,TGTGCCAGCAGCTTAGTCAGGGGCTACTCGAGCGCGACAGATACGCAGTATTTT,CASSLVRGYSSATDTQYF
TRBD1,TRBJ1-5,.,TRBV29-1,TGCAGCGTGAGACAGGGGATTGGGCAGCCCCAGCATTTT,CSVRQGIGQPQHF
.,TRBJ2-7,.,TRBV7-8,TGTGCCAGCAGCCAATCCTCGGGAGTCTACGAGCAGTACTTC,CASSQSSGVYEQYF
.,TRBJ1-5,.,TRBV2,TGTGCCAGCAGTGGAATTGGGGGAGGAGGCAATCAGCCCCAGCATTTT,CASSGIGGGGNQPQHF
TRBD1,TRBJ1-2,.,TRBV11-2,TGTGCCAGCAGCAAAGACAGGGGGATGGGCTATGGCTACACCTTC,CASSKDRGMGYGYTF
.,TRBJ2-5,once,TRBV5-1,TGCGCCAGCAGCACACAGGGAGTAGGGCAAGAGACCCAGTACTTC,CASSTQGVGQETQYF
.,TRBJ2-7,.,TRBV6-2/TRBV6-3,TGTGCCAGCAGCGGGAGCAACTACGAGCAGTACTTC,CASSGSNYEQYF
.,TRBJ1-5,.,TRBV9,TGTGCCAGCAGCGTAGGCGGCGGACAGCCCCAGCATTTT,CASSVGGGQPQHF
TRBD1,TRBJ2-3,.,TRBV24-1,TGTACCACCAGTGGTGGGACAGGTAGTGCAGATACGCAGTATTTT,CTTSGGTGSADTQYF
.,TRBJ2-2,once,TRBV3-1/TRBV3-2,TGTGCCAGCAGCCTCGGCCGGGCCGGGGAGCTGTTTTTT,CASSLGRAGELFF
TRBD1,TRBJ1-2,.,TRBV7-2,TGTGCCAGCAGCCTGACAGGGGGACTGACCTATGGCTACACCTTC,CASSLTGGLTYGYTF
TRBD1,TRBJ1-2,.,TRBV11-2,TGTGCCAGCAGCTATTCCGGGACAGACCCCTATGGCTACACCTTC,CASSYSGTDPYGYTF
.,TRBJ1-4,.,TRBV2,TGTGCCAGCATTCGGGGGGTGGATGAAAAACTGTTTTTT,CASIRGVDEKLFF
TRBD2,TRBJ2-3,.,TRBV9,TGTGCCAGCAGCACTAGCGGGCCCACAGATACGCAGTATTTT,CASSTSGPTDTQYF
.,TRBJ1-2,.,TRBV11-2,TGTGCCAGCAGCTTCTCTGGGTATGGCTACACCTTC,CASSFSGYGYTF
TRBD1,TRBJ1-2,.,TRBV13,TGTGCCAGCAGCTTAGCATCAGGGGGCGGGGGTAGCGGCTACACCTTC,CASSLASGGGGSGYTF
.,TRBJ1-4,once,TRBV6-5,TGTGCCAGCAGCACAGCCCTGACTAATGAAAAACTGTTTTTT,CASSTALTNEKLFF
.,TRBJ1-4,.,TRBV6-5,TGTGCCAGCAGGATCTACAGCCACCCGGGAGAAAAACTGTTTTTT,CASRIYSHPGEKLFF
.,TRBJ1-5,.,TRBV18,TGTGCCAGCTCACCAGGGTCGGGCAATCAGCCCCAGCATTTT,CASSPGSGNQPQHF
.,TRBJ1-4,.,TRBV5-1,TGCGCCAGCAGCTTGGGGACAGCAACTAATGAAAAACTGTTTTTT,CASSLGTATNEKLFF
.,TRBJ2-3,.,TRBV7-9,TGTGCCAGCAGCATCGGACTGGCCACAGATACGCAGTATTTT,CASSIGLATDTQYF
.,TRBJ2-5,.,TRBV6-5,TGTGCCAGCAGTTACCGAGGAAGACAAGAGACCCAGTACTTC,CASSYRGRQETQYF
TRBD1,TRBJ2-2,once,TRBV10-3,TGTGCCATCAGTGAATTTAATTTGGACAGGGGGTCGTCCGGGGAGCTGTTTTTT,CAISEFNLDRGSSGELFF
.,TRBJ1-5,.,TRBV27,TGTGCCAGCAGTACAGGGTATTCTTGGGATAGCAATCAGCCCCAGCATTTT,CASSTGYSWDSNQPQHF
.,TRBJ1-2,.,TRBV28,TGTGCCAGCAATCTTGGGTCTGGGGTAGGCTACACCTTC,CASNLGSGVGYTF
.,TRBJ1-4,.,TRBV7-9,TGTGCCAGCAGCTTAGCCGGGCTTGGGGAAAAACTGTTTTTT,CASSLAGLGEKLFF
.,TRBJ1-6,.,TRBV7-2,TGTGCCAGCAGCCCAGGAGGGCAGGGCTATAATTCACCCCTCCACTTT,CASSPGGQGYNSPLHF
TRBD1,TRBJ1-1,.,TRBV4-3,TGCGCCTCCCTCCGCCGGGACAGGGGAAAATTCAACACTGAAGCTTTCTTT,CASLRRDRGKFNTEAFF
.,TRBJ1-3,.,TRBV6-5,TGTGCCAGCAGTTACTCCGGGGAAAGAAACACCATATATTTT,CASSYSGERNTIYF
.,TRBJ2-7,.,TRBV7-8,TGTGCCAGCAGCGCGACCCCCTACGAGCAGTACTTC,CASSATPYEQYF
.,TRBJ2-3,once,TRBV7-8,TGTGCCAGCAGATCGAGCCTTGGGGGGCTAACAGATACGCAGTATTTT,CASRSSLGGLTDTQYF
TRBD2,TRBJ2-5,.,TRBV30,TGTGCCTGGATGGGACGGGGGGGCCCCCAAGAGACCCAGTACTTC,CAWMGRGGPQETQYF
.,TRBJ1-3,.,TRBV5-1,TGCGCCAGCAGCTTCTCCAACTCTGGAAACACCATATATTTT,CASSFSNSGNTIYF
.,TRBJ2-1,.,TRBV6-5,TGTGCCAGCAGTTACTCGGGTCTAGTCTACAATGAGCAGTTCTTC,CASSYSGLVYNEQFF
.,TRBJ1-2,.,TRBV14,TGTGCCAGCAGCCAAGCCCGGGGTTTCTATGGCTACACCTTC,CASSQARGFYGYTF
.,TRBJ2-5,.,TRBV4-1,TGCGCCAGCAGCCCTTCGCGCAGGGGCTACCAAGAGACCCAGTACTTC,CASSPSRRGYQETQYF
.,TRBJ1-3,.,TRBV11-3,TGTGCCAGCAGCCACGGTGACAGCGGCTCTGGAAACACCATATATTTT,CASSHGDSGSGNTIYF